The 24 T cell receptor beta chains given below trace back to one sample, sequenced in a study of T cells expressing NK-cell markers. TCRdb re-called the 5' RACE reads and catalogs CDR3 proteins one per entry, DNA excluded. Found here are 200,000 to 300,000 distinct CDR3 sequences; the top ten clones hold around 0.37%. The sequenced sample consisted of blood T cells: a sorted CD56 or NKG2C T cell subset, CD4+ or CD8+ T cells, or bulk PBMC T cells (not recorded which). Source of these receptors: a man between 18 and 29 years old in good health.

V gene TRBV6-1 combines with J gene TRBJ2-1; the TRBD1 assignment by TCRdb is unverifiable without DNA. The CDR3 totals 16 residues. Germline CDR1 and CDR2: MNHNS and SASEGT. The CDR3 sequence: CASIPARGQGRDEQFF.

The rearrangement links TRBV30 to TRBJ1-1. Germline values: CDR1 GTSNPN, CDR2 SVGIG (reference sequence). This CDR3 has 13 residues. The chain's CDR3 is CAWLTWEGTEAFF.

The chain combines TRBV20-1 with TRBJ2-4; TCRdb selects TRBD2, and the lack of DNA leaves this call unchecked. Germline V lookup: CDR1 DFQATT, CDR2 SNEGSKA (reference sequence). The CDR3 totals 14 residues. The CDR3 reads CSAPLSGRQNIQYF.

The gene calls are TRBV15 and TRBJ1-1; absent DNA, TCRdb's TRBD1 call cannot be checked. The CDR3 contains 13 residues. Germline V CDR1 and CDR2: LNHNV, YYDKDF (reference sequence). The CDR3 region is CATSRGTGIEAFF.

J is TRBJ2-1 and V is TRBV6-5; TCRdb lists TRBD1, though no DNA is available to test this call. The germline gives CDR1 MNHEY, CDR2 SVGAGI. The CDR3 is 18 amino acids. CDR3 amino acids: CASSYFNWTGGSYNEQFF.

The chain links TRBV28 to TRBJ1-6. The CDR3 consists of 11 residues. Germline V gives CDR1 MDHEN, CDR2 SYDVKM. CDR3 sequence: CASSQRRTLHF. Full variable domain (rest looked up from reference TRBV28 and TRBJ1-6): DVKVTQSSRYLVKRTGEKVFLECVQDMDHENMFWYRQDPGLGLRLIYFSYDVKMKEKGDIPEGYSVSREKKERFSLILESASTNQTSMYLCASSQRRTLHFGNGTRLTVT.

The V gene is TRBV28, the J gene TRBJ2-1; without DNA, the TCRdb call of TRBD2 cannot be checked. Germline CDR1 and CDR2: MDHEN and SYDVKM. CDR3 length equals 15 residues. CDR3 sequence: CASRGPLAGYNEQFF.

This sequence joins TRBV12-3 or TRBV12-4 and TRBJ2-1; there is no DNA to check the TCRdb D call of TRBD2. There are 15 residues in the CDR3. This CDR3 reads CASSRALRFYNEQFF.

The J gene is TRBJ2-3, the V gene TRBV29-1; TCRdb lists TRBD1, though no DNA is available to test this call. The germline gives CDR1 SQVTM, CDR2 ANQGSEA. This CDR3 has 14 residues. This CDR3 reads CSVEWTVSSDTQYF.

This chain links TRBV5-1 with TRBJ1-4; with no DNA, the TCRdb D assignment of TRBD1 cannot be verified. CDR3 length equals 14 residues. Germline V lookup: CDR1 SGHRS, CDR2 YFSETQ. The chain's CDR3 is CASSNRGSNEKLFF.

This chain joins TRBV19 and TRBJ2-3; the D call of TRBD1 rests on TCRdb alone, since no DNA is present to check it. Germline loops: CDR1 LNHDA, CDR2 SQIVND (reference sequence). The length of the CDR3 is 14 residues. The CDR3 loop reads CASTETGNTDTQYF.

The V call is TRBV6-5, the J call TRBJ1-2. Germline values: CDR1 MNHEY, CDR2 SVGAGI. The CDR3 consists of 14 residues. CDR3 region: CASRPIARNYGYTF.

The J gene is TRBJ1-6, the V gene TRBV20-1. CDR3 length equals 11 residues. Germline V gene data show CDR1 as DFQATT and CDR2 as SNEGSKA (reference sequence). CDR3: CSARDRYTLHF.

This chain connects TRBV5-4 to TRBJ2-3. CDR1 and CDR2 from the germline V gene are SGHNT and YYREEE (reference sequence). The CDR3 is 14 amino acids. The CDR3 here is CASSVGSSTDTQYF.

The chain recombines TRBV15 with TRBJ2-1; absent DNA, TCRdb's TRBD2 call cannot be checked. CDR3 size: 17 residues. Germline loops: CDR1 LNHNV, CDR2 YYDKDF (reference sequence). Here the CDR3 reads CATSRDPGTSAYNEQFF.

V usage is TRBV11-2 and J usage is TRBJ1-1; TCRdb's assignment of TRBD1 cannot be checked, as there is no DNA. The CDR3 contains 14 residues. Germline CDR1 and CDR2: SGHAT and FQNNGV. This chain's CDR3 is CASSLQGFFTEAFF.

V usage is TRBV6-1 and J usage is TRBJ2-5; the TCRdb call, TRBD2, lacks DNA for checking. Germline CDR1 is MNHNS and CDR2 is SASEGT. There are 14 residues in the CDR3. This chain's CDR3 is CASSPGTSRETQYF.

This chain uses TRBV6-1 with TRBJ1-6; with no DNA, the TCRdb D assignment of TRBD1 cannot be verified. There are 16 residues in the CDR3. CDR1 and CDR2 from the germline V gene are MNHNS and SASEGT. CDR3 protein: CASRQDSLLANSPLHF.

The chain carries TRBV7-2 and TRBJ1-4. The CDR3 totals 17 residues. Looked up from germline, CDR1 is SGHTA and CDR2 is FQGNSA. The CDR3 sequence is CASSLVGRRSTNEKLFF.

The chain has TRBV7-8 and TRBJ1-4; the TRBD1 assignment by TCRdb is unverifiable without DNA. Germline-derived CDR1 and CDR2 are SGHVS and FQNEAQ. This CDR3 is 17 amino acids long. CDR3 loop: CASSLAQSRGIGEKLFF.

This chain connects TRBV5-4 to TRBJ1-3; TCRdb's assignment of TRBD1 cannot be checked, as there is no DNA. This CDR3 comprises 14 residues. CDR1 and CDR2 (germline): SGHNT, YYREEE (reference sequence). The CDR3 reads CASSDRGRGHTIYF.

This sequence joins TRBV29-1 and TRBJ2-5; the TCRdb D gene call, TRBD2, has no DNA to confirm it. The CDR3 contains 14 residues. Germline values: CDR1 SQVTM, CDR2 ANQGSEA. The chain's CDR3 is CSVGIGTTGETQYF.

The chain has TRBV20-1 and TRBJ2-1. The CDR3 is 13 residues long. Germline-derived CDR1 and CDR2 are DFQATT and SNEGSKA (reference sequence). The CDR3: CSARDILATEQFF.

The rearrangement joins TRBV11-2 to TRBJ2-1; TCRdb's D gene call, TRBD2, goes unchecked for lack of DNA. The CDR3 has 16 amino acids. The germline V gene has CDR1 SGHAT and CDR2 FQNNGV. CDR3 in amino acids: CASSFLKAGKYNEQFF.